These 22 T cell receptor beta chains were all obtained from the same sample, sequenced in a study of OX40 agonist ivuxolimab in advanced cancers. Produced via immunoSEQ multiplex PCR; TCRdb's table is partial and in-frame only. The sample has more than 95,000 clones; 91% are singletons. The sample consisted of CD4+ or CD8+ T cells sorted from blood, taken in a trial of the OX40 agonist ivuxolimab. These receptors were obtained from an adult with an advanced solid tumor such as melanoma, head and neck, liver or kidney cancer.

The chain carries TRBV13 and TRBJ1-3, with TRBD1 matching 10 bases. Trimming took 5 bases from V and 4 from J; bases not matched to a gene: 17. CDR1 and CDR2 from the germline V gene are PRHDT and FYEKMQ (reference sequence). The CDR3 extends over 19 amino acids. The CDR3 here is CASSKRDRGLLSAGNTIYF. DNA for the CDR3: TGTGCCAGCAGCAAAAGGGACAGGGGCCTACTCTCTGCCGGAAACACCATATATTTT.

The chain combines TRBV21-1 with TRBJ2-7; the D call of TRBD2 is as the table states it, not checked on the DNA. TRBV21-1 represents a pseudogene. CDR3 size: 17 residues. The CDR3 here is CASSKVREGLASYEQYF. In DNA, the CDR3 is TGTGCCAGCAGCAAAGTTCGGGAGGGCCTGGCTTCCTACGAGCAGTACTTC.

The chain links TRBV2 to TRBJ1-1; D is ambiguous. The CDR3 has 12 residues. The germline CDR1 and CDR2 sequences are SNHLY and FYNNEI. V was clipped by 9 bases and J by 5 bases, with 13 bases between them. CDR3 residues: CASSVRYTEAFF. CDR3 sequence (DNA): TGTGCCAGTTCTGTTCGGTATACTGAAGCTTTCTTT.

The chain has TRBV6-1 and TRBJ2-3; D possibly corresponds to TRBD2 (7 bases). V was shortened by 8 bases and J by 6 bases, with 18 bases between the two germline ends. CDR1 MNHNS and CDR2 SASEGT come from the germline V gene. This CDR3 is 14 amino acids long. The CDR3: CASGGGRTGDTQYF. The CDR3, as DNA: TGTGCCAGCGGGGGCGGGAGAACGGGGGATACGCAGTATTTT.

The chain uses TRBV18 and TRBJ1-3, with unresolved D. Trimming stripped 0 bases from V and 0 bases from J, with 6 bases between. Germline V lookup: CDR1 KGHSH, CDR2 LQKENI. The CDR3 has 15 residues. CDR3 sequence: CASSPPTGSGNTIYF. The CDR3 coding sequence is TGTGCCAGCTCACCACCCACTGGCTCTGGAAACACCATATATTTT.

V gene TRBV30 combines with J gene TRBJ2-4; 7 nucleotides match TRBD1. The CDR3 runs to 18 residues. CDR1 and CDR2 from the germline V gene are GTSNPN and SVGIG (reference sequence). Germline trimming cut 2 bases from V and 3 bases from J; bases unmatched to any gene: 16. CDR3 in amino acids: CAWSYMGPWTGGKNIQYF. The CDR3 DNA reads TGTGCCTGGAGTTATATGGGACCCTGGACAGGCGGCAAAAACATTCAGTACTTC.

In its sample, this clone was seen once. V usage is TRBV7-9 and J usage is TRBJ2-3; D unclear. Deletions cut 5 bases from V and 2 bases from J, with 11 bases between. The CDR3 runs 14 residues. CDR1 and CDR2 from the germline V gene are SEHNR and FQNEAQ (reference sequence). The CDR3 DNA sequence: TGTGCCAGCAGCGAACCCCCTAACACAGATACGCAGTATTTT. Residues: CASSEPPNTDTQYF.

This clone was recorded once. The chain is built from TRBV7-2 and TRBJ2-1; no definite D call. The V gene lost 5 bases and the J gene lost 4 bases, with 15 bases spanning the gap. Germline-derived CDR1 and CDR2 are SGHTA and FQGNSA. This CDR3 is built from 15 residues. The CDR3: CASSPSQQTYNEQFF. The CDR3 DNA is TGTGCCAGCAGCCCTTCCCAACAGACATACAATGAGCAGTTCTTC.

V gene TRBV2 combines with J gene TRBJ2-3; weak D call: TRBD2 (6 bases). Germline values: CDR1 SNHLY, CDR2 FYNNEI. V dropped 8 bases and J dropped 5 bases, with 17 bases sitting between them. This CDR3 has 14 amino acids. In nucleotides, the CDR3 is TGTGCCAGCGGAAGACTAGTCGGCGGAGATACGCAGTATTTT. Translating gives CASGRLVGGDTQYF.

The chain uses TRBV28 and TRBJ1-5, with D unresolved. The CDR3 consists of 17 residues. The germline V gene encodes CDR1 MDHEN and CDR2 SYDVKM. V gave up 2 bases and J gave up 0 bases, with 14 bases separating them. Written as DNA, the CDR3 is TGTGCCAGCAGTTTAACCCAGTCCGTAAATAGCAATCAGCCCCAGCATTTT. Amino acid sequence: CASSLTQSVNSNQPQHF.

This chain joins TRBV11-2 and TRBJ1-2, with 12 positions matching TRBD1. This CDR3 comprises 17 residues. Germline V CDR1 and CDR2: SGHAT, FQNNGV. V shed 8 bases, J shed 5 bases, and the junction held 15 bases outside the gene matches. The DNA for the CDR3 is TGTGCCAGCGCCAAAACGGGACAGGGGGCGGCATTGTATGGCTACACCTTC. The encoded protein is CASAKTGQGAALYGYTF.

V gene TRBV4-1 combines with J gene TRBJ2-1; TRBD1 aligns across 8 bases. CDR3 length equals 16 residues. Trimming cost V 4 bases and J 4 bases; bases outside gene matches: 9. The germline V gene encodes CDR1 MGHRA and CDR2 YSYEKL. This CDR3 is CASSPMPTGEYNEQFF. Here the CDR3 DNA reads TGCGCCAGCAGCCCTATGCCGACAGGGGAGTACAATGAGCAGTTCTTC.

The chain uses TRBV18 and TRBJ2-1; 7 nucleotides line up with TRBD2. V lost 2 bases, J lost 7 bases, and 11 bases stayed unmatched. Germline V gene data show CDR1 as KGHSH and CDR2 as LQKENI. CDR3 length: 16 residues. CDR3 residues: CASSPVGIAGPNEQFF. The CDR3 coding sequence is TGTGCCAGCTCACCAGTCGGGATAGCGGGCCCTAATGAGCAGTTCTTC.

The CDR3 is CASSFDVADRGRTGELFF. CDR3 nucleotide sequence: TGCGCCAGCAGCTTCGATGTGGCCGACAGGGGGAGGACCGGGGAGCTGTTTTTT. The V call is TRBV5-1, the J call TRBJ2-2; the match to TRBD1 covers 9 bases. The CDR3 is made up of 18 amino acids. Per germline, CDR1 SGHRS and CDR2 YFSETQ. The J segment lost 5 bases and the V segment lost 2 bases, leaving 13 bases of the junction unmatched.

The genes are TRBV18 and TRBJ2-5; 13 positions agree with TRBD2. The V and J ends lost 4 bases and 2 bases, in that order; junction bases with no gene match: 4. The CDR3 is 16 amino acids. Per the germline V gene, CDR1 is KGHSH and CDR2 is LQKENI. CDR3 loop: CASSLGTSGTQETQYF. For the CDR3, the DNA is TGTGCCAGCTCACTTGGGACTAGCGGGACGCAAGAGACCCAGTACTTC.

The J gene is TRBJ2-3, the V gene TRBV18, with D possibly matching TRBD2 (5 bases). Deletions cut 1 base from V and 11 bases from J, with 10 bases between. CDR1 and CDR2 from the germline V gene are KGHSH and LQKENI. The CDR3 length is 12 residues. This CDR3 is CASSPREGRQYF. The CDR3 nucleotides are TGTGCCAGCTCACCACGCGAGGGCAGGCAGTATTTT. Together with reference TRBV18 and TRBJ2-3, the CDR3 gives the full variable domain: NAGVMQNPRHLVRRRGQEARLRCSPMKGHSHVYWYRQLPEEGLKFMVYLQKENIIDESGMPKERFSAEFPKEGPSILRIQQVVRGDSAAYFCASSPREGRQYFGPGTRLTVL.

The chain is built from TRBV6-5 and TRBJ1-1; a weak D match, TRBD1 (6 bases). V gave up 6 bases and J gave up 6 bases, with 8 bases separating them. The CDR3 extends over 11 amino acids. Germline loops: CDR1 MNHEY, CDR2 SVGAGI. DNA for the CDR3: TGTGCCAGCAGCTGGACAGCTGAAGCTTTCTTT. It codes for CASSWTAEAFF.

This clone was seen more than once but under ten times. Other DNA sequences in this sample translate to the same CDR3. CDR3 in amino acids: CASSQGENTEAFF. The CDR3 DNA follows: TGTGCCAGCAGCCAAGGGGAGAACACTGAAGCTTTCTTT. The chain joins TRBV2 to TRBJ1-1; tentatively, D is TRBD1 (5 bases). The CDR3 has 13 amino acids. V was cut by 6 bases and J by 1 base, with 9 bases left in between. In germline, CDR1 is SNHLY, CDR2 FYNNEI.

The chain recombines TRBV2 with TRBJ1-5; no reliable D call. The V gene lost 2 bases and the J gene lost 1 base, with 6 bases spanning the gap. From germline, CDR1 is SNHLY and CDR2 FYNNEI. The CDR3 runs to 14 residues. CDR3 residues: CASSEQGSNQPQHF. The CDR3 DNA reads as TGTGCCAGCAGTGAACAAGGGAGCAATCAGCCCCAGCATTTT.

The chain uses TRBV20-1 and TRBJ2-3; D is unresolved. The V and J ends lost 5 bases and 4 bases respectively, with 7 bases between them. Germline assignment: CDR1 DFQATT and CDR2 SNEGSKA (reference sequence). CDR3 length: 11 amino acids. The DNA for the CDR3 is TGCAGTGCTCGGGCCTCAGATACGCAGTATTTT. Amino acids: CSARASDTQYF.

This clone showed up just once. CDR3 bases: TGCGCCAGCAGCTTAGCCGGGACAGGGGGCGGTTTCGGAGCTTTCTTT. As protein: CASSLAGTGGGFGAFF. The chain links TRBV5-1 to TRBJ1-1; TRBD1 agrees at 12 bases. The V gene's germline CDR1 is SGHRS and CDR2 YFSETQ. The CDR3 covers 16 residues. With V trimmed by 2 bases and J by 10 bases, 12 bases remained unmatched.

This clone has only one observation. CDR3 region: CASSESFRFSGNTIYF. CDR3 DNA sequence: TGCGCCAGCAGTGAGTCATTCAGGTTCTCTGGAAACACCATATATTTT. This chain joins TRBV10-2 and TRBJ1-3; D ambiguous. The ends were cut back, 0 bases at V and 0 bases at J, with 9 bases in the middle. The CDR3 length is 16 residues. Per the germline V gene, CDR1 is WSHSY and CDR2 is SAAADI.